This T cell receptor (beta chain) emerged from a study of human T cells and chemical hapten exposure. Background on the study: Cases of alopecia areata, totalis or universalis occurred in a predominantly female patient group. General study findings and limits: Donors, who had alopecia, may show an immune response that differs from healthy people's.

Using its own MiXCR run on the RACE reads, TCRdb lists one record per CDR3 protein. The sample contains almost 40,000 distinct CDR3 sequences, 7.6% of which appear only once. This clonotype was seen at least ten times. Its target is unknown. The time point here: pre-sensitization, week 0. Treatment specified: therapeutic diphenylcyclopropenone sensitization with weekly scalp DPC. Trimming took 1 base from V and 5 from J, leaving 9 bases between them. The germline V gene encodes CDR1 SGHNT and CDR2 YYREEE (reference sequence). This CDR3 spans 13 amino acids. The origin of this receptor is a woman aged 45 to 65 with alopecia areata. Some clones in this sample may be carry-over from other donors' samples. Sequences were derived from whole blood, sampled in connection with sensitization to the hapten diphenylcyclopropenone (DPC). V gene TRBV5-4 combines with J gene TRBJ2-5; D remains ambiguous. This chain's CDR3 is CASSLKSAETQYF. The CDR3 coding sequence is TGTGCCAGCAGCTTGAAGTCGGCCGAGACCCAGTACTTC.